These 23 T cell receptor beta chains were sequenced from one sample in a study of blood T cell repertoires in COVID-19. Sequencing was performed with immunoSEQ multiplex PCR; in TCRdb, only in-frame clones are kept and a portion is missing. The sample yields fewer than 200,000 clones, more than 75% seen once. The sequencing sample was made of peripheral blood. The source of these receptors is a man aged 35-49 years with active or convalescent COVID-19.

The genes are TRBV27 and TRBJ2-1; 7 bases are a match to TRBD2. After removal of 4 bases from V and 3 bases from J, the junction contained 6 bases not matched to a gene. Looked up from germline, CDR1 is MNHEY and CDR2 is SMNVEV (reference sequence). The CDR3 sequence is 15 residues long. CDR3 loop: CASSSPSGFYNEQFF. The CDR3 bases are TGTGCCAGCAGTTCCCCTAGCGGCTTCTACAATGAGCAGTTCTTC.

This chain links TRBV18 with TRBJ2-3; D perhaps matches TRBD2 (6 bases). V was trimmed by 3 bases and J by 2 bases, leaving 12 bases between them. Looked up from germline, CDR1 is KGHSH and CDR2 is LQKENI. The CDR3 extends over 15 amino acids. In DNA form, the CDR3 reads TGTGCCAGCTCACCTAGTAGCGGCTTCACAGATACGCAGTATTTT. Its protein is CASSPSSGFTDTQYF.

CDR3 sequence (DNA): TGCGCCAGCAGACCGATTACCGGGACAGCGGGTTCACCCCTCCACTTT. The encoded protein is CASRPITGTAGSPLHF. The chain is built from TRBV4-1 and TRBJ1-6; the match to TRBD1 covers 7 bases. The length of the CDR3 is 16 residues. The J segment lost 9 bases and the V segment lost 6 bases, leaving 14 bases of the junction unmatched. The germline V gene has CDR1 MGHRA and CDR2 YSYEKL.

The chain joins TRBV14 to TRBJ1-1, with D possibly TRBD1 on 5 matching bases. CDR3 size: 13 residues. CDR1 and CDR2 from the germline V gene are SGHDN and FVKESK. V was cut by 4 bases and J by 1 base, with 7 bases left in between. The CDR3 region has the DNA TGTGCCAGCAGCCGACAGCCGAACACTGAAGCTTTCTTT. Protein sequence: CASSRQPNTEAFF.

This sequence joins TRBV6-5 and TRBJ1-6; 9 nucleotides agree with TRBD1. From germline, CDR1 is MNHEY and CDR2 SVGAGI. The V segment lost 5 bases and the J segment 8 bases; nucleotides outside the gene matches: 1. The CDR3 length is 13 residues. In nucleotides, the CDR3 is TGTGCCAGCAGTAGACAGGGGGATTCACCCCTCCACTTT. Translated: CASSRQGDSPLHF.

This clone has only one observation. The chain uses TRBV28 and TRBJ1-2; a weak D match, TRBD1 (6 bases). The length of the CDR3 is 15 residues. V lost 6 bases, J lost 7 bases, and 21 bases lay in between. Per germline, CDR1 MDHEN and CDR2 SYDVKM. CDR3 protein: CASRQEGQPLSGYTF. The CDR3 region has the DNA TGTGCCAGCAGACAAGAAGGACAGCCCCTTAGTGGCTACACCTTC.

V and J are TRBV5-6 and TRBJ2-1; TRBD1 aligns across 7 bases. The CDR3 has 14 amino acids. The germline CDR1 and CDR2 sequences are SGHDT and YYEEEE. With 10 bases clipped from V and 4 bases from J, the junction kept 11 bases outside the gene matches. The CDR3 DNA reads as TGTGCCTCTTGGTCCGGGACAGATTACAATGAGCAGTTCTTC. Protein sequence: CASWSGTDYNEQFF.

The gene calls are TRBV28 and TRBJ1-5; D is possibly TRBD1 (6 bases). Deletions cut 6 bases from V and 7 bases from J, with 16 bases between. Per germline, CDR1 MDHEN and CDR2 SYDVKM. The CDR3 is made up of 14 amino acids. DNA of the CDR3: TGTGCCAGCAGCGCTTGGGGGCTAGCACAGCCCCAGCATTTT. Amino acid sequence: CASSAWGLAQPQHF.

The J gene is TRBJ1-2, the V gene TRBV7-3; D gene unclear. V dropped 4 bases and J dropped 6 bases, with 6 bases sitting between them. The CDR3 covers 11 residues. From germline, CDR1 is SGHTA and CDR2 FQGTGA. The CDR3 region has the DNA TGTGCCAGCAGCTCGGGAGATGGCTACACCTTC. It is translated as CASSSGDGYTF.

J is TRBJ2-3 and V is TRBV3-1 (or the pseudogene TRBV3-2), with 12 bases that match TRBD2. Germline V gene data show CDR1 as LGHDT and CDR2 as YNNKEL (reference sequence). With V trimmed by 6 bases and J by 3 bases, 4 bases remained unmatched. CDR3 length equals 15 residues. This CDR3 reads CASRLAGGLTDTQYF. DNA for the CDR3: TGTGCCAGCAGGCTAGCGGGGGGGCTGACAGATACGCAGTATTTT.

V gene TRBV11-2 combines with J gene TRBJ1-5; 7 positions agree with TRBD1. V gave up 5 bases and J gave up 4 bases; unmatched junction bases: 8. Germline CDR1 and CDR2: SGHAT and FQNNGV. CDR3 size: 15 residues. CDR3 sequence reads: CASSLRQGPNQPQHF. For the CDR3, the DNA is TGTGCCAGCAGCCTTCGACAGGGTCCTAATCAGCCCCAGCATTTT.

This sequence joins TRBV18 and TRBJ1-3; D unclear. CDR1 and CDR2 (germline): KGHSH, LQKENI. Trimming pared 2 bases from V and 2 bases from J, leaving 10 bases between. The CDR3 has 15 residues. The CDR3 region is CASSPVREAGNTIYF. DNA for the CDR3: TGTGCCAGCTCACCAGTCAGAGAGGCTGGAAACACCATATATTTT.

The chain links TRBV7-9 to TRBJ2-1; the match to TRBD1 covers 9 bases. V was clipped by 3 bases and J by 8 bases; unmatched bases: 2. CDR1 is SEHNR, CDR2 FQNEAQ, per germline (reference sequence). The CDR3 length is 13 residues. The CDR3, as DNA: TGTGCCAGCAGCTTCCGACAGGGGGATGAGCAGTTCTTC. Translated, it gives CASSFRQGDEQFF.

The V gene is TRBV7-2, the J gene TRBJ1-2; D unresolved. Germline assignment: CDR1 SGHTA and CDR2 FQGNSA. V lost 4 bases, J lost 4 bases, and 16 bases lay in between. The CDR3 has 15 residues. The DNA of the CDR3 is TGTGCCAGCAGCTCGTTCCCTCCACGGTCCTATGGCTACACCTTC. This codes for CASSSFPPRSYGYTF.

The chain uses TRBV7-9 and TRBJ1-2; D may be TRBD1 (5 bases). Germline V lookup: CDR1 SEHNR, CDR2 FQNEAQ (reference sequence). V was shortened by 1 base and J by 6 bases, with 12 bases between the two germline ends. This CDR3 region has 14 residues. CDR3 in DNA: TGTGCCAGCAGCTTAGGTAGACAGTTTAATGGCTACACCTTC. Translation: CASSLGRQFNGYTF.

V and J are TRBV18 and TRBJ1-6, with TRBD1 as a possible D gene (5 bases). CDR3 length equals 16 residues. Germline CDR1 and CDR2: KGHSH and LQKENI. Trimming removed 4 bases from V and 5 bases from J, with 15 bases in between. The CDR3 region is CASSRSQGDNNSPLHF. The CDR3 bases are TGTGCCAGCTCACGATCGCAGGGTGACAATAATTCACCCCTCCACTTT.

J is TRBJ1-5 and V is TRBV6-1; the D is unclear. Trimming pared 3 bases from V and 0 bases from J, leaving 9 bases between. Looked up from germline, CDR1 is MNHNS and CDR2 is SASEGT. The CDR3 extends over 15 amino acids. This CDR3 is CASSEGVFSNQPQHF. CDR3 coding DNA: TGTGCCAGCAGTGAGGGAGTGTTTAGCAATCAGCCCCAGCATTTT.

The rearrangement links TRBV7-2 to TRBJ1-1; D is uncertain. This CDR3 contains 11 residues. V lost 2 bases, J lost 7 bases, and 5 bases lay in between. Germline loops: CDR1 SGHTA, CDR2 FQGNSA. CDR3 DNA: TGTGCCAGCAGCTTATACTTTGAAGCTTTCTTT. It specifies CASSLYFEAFF.

This clone occurred once. J is TRBJ1-1 and V is TRBV11-1; D may be TRBD1 (5 bases). CDR1 is SGHAT, CDR2 FQDESV, per germline (reference sequence). Trimming pared 1 base from V and 1 base from J, leaving 7 bases between. The CDR3 loop spans 14 amino acids. The CDR3 reads CASSLEGENTEAFF. DNA for the CDR3: TGTGCCAGCAGCTTAGAAGGGGAGAACACTGAAGCTTTCTTT.

The table lists this clone with a few counts. This CDR3 is also generated by other DNA sequences in the sample. This chain joins TRBV7-2 and TRBJ2-5, with 10 bases matching TRBD1. Germline trimming cut 3 bases from V and 5 bases from J; bases unmatched to any gene: 3. Germline V gives CDR1 SGHTA, CDR2 FQGNSA. CDR3 size: 14 residues. The CDR3 nucleotides are TGTGCCAGCAGCTTGACAGGGGGCGGCGAGACCCAGTACTTC. Protein: CASSLTGGGETQYF.

The J gene is TRBJ1-4, the V gene TRBV28; weak D call: TRBD1 (5 bases). CDR1 is MDHEN and CDR2 is SYDVKM in the germline V gene. The CDR3 contains 14 residues. Trimming cost V 6 bases and J 7 bases, with 15 bases left between them. The CDR3 here is CASRYRSLGEKLFF. The DNA of the CDR3 is TGTGCCAGCAGATACAGGTCTCTCGGTGAAAAACTGTTTTTT.

This clone appeared a single time. J is TRBJ2-7 and V is TRBV19, with a weak D call TRBD1 (5 bases). The V gene's germline CDR1 is LNHDA and CDR2 SQIVND (reference sequence). Trimming stripped 5 bases from V and 0 bases from J, with 8 bases between. This CDR3 is built from 13 residues. The CDR3 protein is CASSLDNSYEQYF. In nucleotides, the CDR3 is TGTGCCAGTAGTTTGGACAACTCCTACGAGCAGTACTTC.

The chain is built from TRBV29-1 and TRBJ2-7, with D possibly matching TRBD1 (6 bases). Germline loops: CDR1 SQVTM, CDR2 ANQGSEA. The CDR3 length is 15 residues. V was pared by 0 bases and J by 3 bases, with 15 bases between. CDR3 in amino acids: CSVEDHRQAFYEQYF. CDR3 sequence (DNA): TGCAGCGTTGAAGATCATCGACAGGCCTTCTACGAGCAGTACTTC.